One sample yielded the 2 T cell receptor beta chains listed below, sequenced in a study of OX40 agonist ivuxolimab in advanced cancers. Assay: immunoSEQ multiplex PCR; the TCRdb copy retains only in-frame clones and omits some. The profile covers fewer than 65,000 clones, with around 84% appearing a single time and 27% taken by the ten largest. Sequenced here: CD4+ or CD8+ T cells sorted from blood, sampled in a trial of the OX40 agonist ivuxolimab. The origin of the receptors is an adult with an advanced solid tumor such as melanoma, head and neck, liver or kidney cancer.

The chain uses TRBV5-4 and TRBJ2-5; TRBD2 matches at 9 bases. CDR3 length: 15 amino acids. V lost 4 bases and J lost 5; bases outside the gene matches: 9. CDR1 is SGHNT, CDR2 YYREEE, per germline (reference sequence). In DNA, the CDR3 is TGTGCCAGCAGCGTGATAGCGGGGGAACGGGAGACCCAGTACTTC. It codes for CASSVIAGERETQYF.

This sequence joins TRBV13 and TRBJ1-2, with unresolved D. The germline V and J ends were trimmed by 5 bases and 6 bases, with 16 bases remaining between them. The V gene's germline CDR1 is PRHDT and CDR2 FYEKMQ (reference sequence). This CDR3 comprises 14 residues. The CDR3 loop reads CASSPRGNRDGYTF. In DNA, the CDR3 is TGTGCCAGCAGCCCCCGCGGAAATCGGGATGGCTACACCTTC. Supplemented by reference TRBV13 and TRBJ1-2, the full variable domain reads AAGVIQSPRHLIKEKRETATLKCYPIPRHDTVYWYQQGPGQDPQFLISFYEKMQSDKGSIPDRFSAQQFSDYHSELNMSSLELGDSALYFCASSPRGNRDGYTFGSGTRLTVV.